These T cell receptor beta chains were read from a single sample in a study of technical replicates of blood from several donors. The table came from immunoSEQ multiplex PCR; TCRdb's copy has only in-frame clones and leaves some out. The profile shows about 81,000 clones, 96% of them singletons. Material: T cells isolated from PBMCs. These receptors originate from a human donor in good health. Each CDR3 is given with its conserved first and last residue.

j_call v_call cdr3_aa
TRBJ2-3 TRBV19 CASSGLALADTQYF
TRBJ2-5 TRBV5-5 CASSWRGEETQYF
TRBJ2-7 TRBV5-6 CASSLDMTGGSSYEQYF
TRBJ1-2 TRBV7-6 CASSPTDRWYGYTF
TRBJ2-1 TRBV4-1 CASSQGRDLAGRNEQFF
TRBJ2-1 TRBV28 CASTSGGASWNEQFF
TRBJ2-6 TRBV9 CASSAYRGRGSGANVLTF
TRBJ2-1 TRBV7-2 CASSLVSGSYNEQFF
TRBJ2-1 TRBV6-5 CASSSMTSGSYNEQFF
TRBJ1-1 TRBV6-1 CASSWGPAGLEAFF
TRBJ2-2 TRBV29-1 CSVEFPGQGFGELFF
TRBJ2-3 TRBV29-1 CSVEPGVGTDTQYF
TRBJ2-7 TRBV6-6 CATGSSYEQYF
TRBJ2-5 TRBV1 CTSRGNGREGGETQYF
TRBJ2-5 TRBV28 CASSPTRRETQYF
TRBJ1-1 TRBV4-1 CASSQPTGNYTEAFF
TRBJ1-2 TRBV28 CASSLGTVGYGYTF
TRBJ2-2 TRBV28 CASRGQGNTGELFF
TRBJ1-1 TRBV25-1 CASSPLTGRNEAFF
TRBJ2-1 TRBV5-4 CASSLGPGAADLSSYNEQFF
TRBJ2-5 TRBV14 CASSQDPRGAETQYF
TRBJ2-5 TRBV18 CASSRSDRPLAETQYF
TRBJ2-3 TRBV5-4 CASSSKGSSTDTQYF
TRBJ2-2 TRBV5-1 CASSGGTNTGELFF
TRBJ1-5 TRBV19 CASSPSGGRQPQHF
TRBJ2-5 TRBV15 CATSRIGATAQETQYF
TRBJ2-5 TRBV14 CASSRQLGSQETQYF
TRBJ2-3 TRBV5-4 CASSLVTGTRGNGGTDTQYF
TRBJ2-6 TRBV19 CASERTGASGANVLTF
TRBJ2-7 TRBV20-1 CSALSYEQYF
TRBJ2-6 TRBV18 CASLDSSGANVLTF
TRBJ1-3 TRBV6-6 CASRDRGLAPGNTIYF